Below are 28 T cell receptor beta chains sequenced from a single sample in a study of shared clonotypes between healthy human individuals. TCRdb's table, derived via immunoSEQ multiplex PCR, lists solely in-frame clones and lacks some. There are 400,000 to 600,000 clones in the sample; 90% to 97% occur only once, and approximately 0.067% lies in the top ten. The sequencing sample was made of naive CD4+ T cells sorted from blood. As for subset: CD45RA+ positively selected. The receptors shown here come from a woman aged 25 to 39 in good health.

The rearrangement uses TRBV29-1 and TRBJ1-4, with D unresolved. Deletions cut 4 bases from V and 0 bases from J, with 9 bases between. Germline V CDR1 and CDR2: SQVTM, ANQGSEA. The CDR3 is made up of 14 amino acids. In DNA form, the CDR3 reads TGCAGCGTTGTGGCGGATGCAACTAATGAAAAACTGTTTTTT. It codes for CSVVADATNEKLFF.

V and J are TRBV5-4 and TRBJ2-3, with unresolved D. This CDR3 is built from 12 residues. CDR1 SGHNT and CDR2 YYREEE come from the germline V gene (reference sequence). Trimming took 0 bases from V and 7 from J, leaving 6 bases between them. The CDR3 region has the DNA TGTGCCAGCAGCTTGGCGGCGAATACGCAGTATTTT. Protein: CASSLAANTQYF. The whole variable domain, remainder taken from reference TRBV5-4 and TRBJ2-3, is ETGVTQSPTHLIKTRGQQVTLRCSSQSGHNTVSWYQQALGQGPQFIFQYYREEENGRGNFPPRFSGLQFPNYSSELNVNALELDDSALYLCASSLAANTQYFGPGTRLTVL.

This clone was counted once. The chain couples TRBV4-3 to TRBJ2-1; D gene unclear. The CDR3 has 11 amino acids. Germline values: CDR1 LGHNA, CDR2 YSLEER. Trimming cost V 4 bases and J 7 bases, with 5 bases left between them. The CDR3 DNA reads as TGCGCCAGCAGCCGAAGGAATGAGCAGTTCTTC. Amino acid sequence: CASSRRNEQFF.

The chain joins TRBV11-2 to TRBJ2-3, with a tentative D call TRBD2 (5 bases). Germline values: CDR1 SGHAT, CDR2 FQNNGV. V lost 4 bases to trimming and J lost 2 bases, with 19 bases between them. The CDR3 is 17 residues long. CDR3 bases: TGTGCCAGCAGCTCACGCGGGCGGCTACCTAACACAGATACGCAGTATTTT. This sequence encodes CASSSRGRLPNTDTQYF.

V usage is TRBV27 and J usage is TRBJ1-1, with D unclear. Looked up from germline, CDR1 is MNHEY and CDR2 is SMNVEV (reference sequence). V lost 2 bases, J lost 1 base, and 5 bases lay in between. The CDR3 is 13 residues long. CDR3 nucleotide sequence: TGTGCCAGCAGTTTACGGAAGAACACTGAAGCTTTCTTT. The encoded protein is CASSLRKNTEAFF.

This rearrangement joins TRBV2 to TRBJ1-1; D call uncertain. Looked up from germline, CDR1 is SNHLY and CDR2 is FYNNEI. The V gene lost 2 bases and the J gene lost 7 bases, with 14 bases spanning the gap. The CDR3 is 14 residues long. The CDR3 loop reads CASSEYLGWIEAFF. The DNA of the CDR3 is TGTGCCAGCAGTGAATACCTCGGCTGGATTGAAGCTTTCTTT.

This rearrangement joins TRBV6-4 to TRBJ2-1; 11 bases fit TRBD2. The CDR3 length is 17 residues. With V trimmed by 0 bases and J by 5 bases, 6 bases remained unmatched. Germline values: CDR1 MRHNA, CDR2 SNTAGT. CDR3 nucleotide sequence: TGTGCCAGCAGTGACTCTAGCGGGAGGGCTTCCGACAATGAGCAGTTCTTC. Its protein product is CASSDSSGRASDNEQFF.

The CDR3 spells CASSLEDTDTQYF. CDR3 coding DNA: TGTGCCAGCTCACTAGAGGATACAGATACGCAGTATTTT. The chain is built from TRBV18 and TRBJ2-3; D gene ambiguous. Germline loops: CDR1 KGHSH, CDR2 LQKENI. V was clipped by 4 bases and J by 3 bases, with 8 bases between them. The CDR3 loop spans 13 amino acids.

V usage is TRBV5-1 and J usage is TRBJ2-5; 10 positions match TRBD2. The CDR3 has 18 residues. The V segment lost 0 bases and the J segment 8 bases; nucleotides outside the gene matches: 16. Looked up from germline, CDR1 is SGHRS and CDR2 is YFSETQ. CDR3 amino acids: CASSLGLGPKLAGGTQYF. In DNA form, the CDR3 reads TGCGCCAGCAGCTTGGGTTTGGGCCCCAAATTAGCGGGAGGTACCCAGTACTTC.

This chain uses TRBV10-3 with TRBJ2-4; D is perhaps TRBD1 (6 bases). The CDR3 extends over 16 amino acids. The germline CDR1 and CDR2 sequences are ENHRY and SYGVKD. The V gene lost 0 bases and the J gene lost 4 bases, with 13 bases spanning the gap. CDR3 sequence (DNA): TGTGCCATCAGTGAGTCGACTTTGGGACAAAAAAACATTCAGTACTTC. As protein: CAISESTLGQKNIQYF.

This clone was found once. CDR3 amino acids: CASSTAGGQETQYF. The CDR3 DNA reads TGTGCCAGCAGCACGGCGGGGGGCCAAGAGACCCAGTACTTC. This chain connects TRBV27 to TRBJ2-5, with 8 bases matching TRBD2. The CDR3 runs to 14 residues. V lost 6 bases, J lost 1 base, and 4 bases stayed unmatched. Germline assignment: CDR1 MNHEY and CDR2 SMNVEV (reference sequence).

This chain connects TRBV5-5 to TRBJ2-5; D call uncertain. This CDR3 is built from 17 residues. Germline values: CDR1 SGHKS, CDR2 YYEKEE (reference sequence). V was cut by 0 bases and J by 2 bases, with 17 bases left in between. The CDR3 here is CASSLVGLNKTQETQYF. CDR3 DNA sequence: TGTGCCAGCAGCTTGGTAGGGCTCAATAAAACTCAAGAGACCCAGTACTTC. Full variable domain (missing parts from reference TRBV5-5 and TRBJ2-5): DAGVTQSPTHLIKTRGQQVTLRCSPISGHKSVSWYQQVLGQGPQFIFQYYEKEERGRGNFPDRFSARQFPNYSSELNVNALLLGDSALYLCASSLVGLNKTQETQYFGPGTRLLVL.

CDR3 region: CASSRGDSGNTIYF. CDR3 nucleotides: TGTGCCAGCTCACGGGGAGACTCTGGAAACACCATATATTTT. The rearrangement links TRBV18 to TRBJ1-3; no clear D gene. The CDR3 has 14 residues. Trimming pared 4 bases from V and 0 bases from J, leaving 7 bases between. CDR1 and CDR2 (germline): KGHSH, LQKENI.

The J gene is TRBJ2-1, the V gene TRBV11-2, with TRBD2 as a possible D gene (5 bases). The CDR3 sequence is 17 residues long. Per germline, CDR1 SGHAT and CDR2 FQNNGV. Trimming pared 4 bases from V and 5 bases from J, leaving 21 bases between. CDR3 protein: CASSSSLAGSLNNEQFF. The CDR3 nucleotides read TGTGCCAGCAGCTCTAGTTTGGCGGGCAGCCTGAACAATGAGCAGTTCTTC.

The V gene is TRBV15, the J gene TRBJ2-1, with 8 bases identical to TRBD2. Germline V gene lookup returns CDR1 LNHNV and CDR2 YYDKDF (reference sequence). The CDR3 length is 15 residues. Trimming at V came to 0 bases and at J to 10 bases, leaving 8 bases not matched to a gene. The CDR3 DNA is TGTGCCACCAGCAGAGATATAGCGGGAACGCGCGAGCAGTTCTTC. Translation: CATSRDIAGTREQFF.

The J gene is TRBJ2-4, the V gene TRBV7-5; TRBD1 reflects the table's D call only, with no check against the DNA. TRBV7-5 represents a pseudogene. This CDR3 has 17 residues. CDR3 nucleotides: TGTGTCAGAAGCTTAGAGTCTTCAGGGTGGTCCAAAAACATTCAGTACTTC. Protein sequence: CVRSLESSGWSKNIQYF.

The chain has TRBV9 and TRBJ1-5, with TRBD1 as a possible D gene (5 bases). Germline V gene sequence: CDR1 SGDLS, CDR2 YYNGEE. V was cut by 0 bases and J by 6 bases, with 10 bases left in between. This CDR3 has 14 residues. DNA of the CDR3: TGTGCCAGCAGCGTAGCAGGGTTTGGTCAGCCCCAGCATTTT. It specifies CASSVAGFGQPQHF.

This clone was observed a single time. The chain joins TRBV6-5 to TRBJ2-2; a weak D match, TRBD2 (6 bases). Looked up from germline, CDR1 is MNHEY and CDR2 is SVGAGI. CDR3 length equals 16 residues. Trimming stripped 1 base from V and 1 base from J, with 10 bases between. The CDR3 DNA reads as TGTGCCAGCAGTTACTGGGGGGACTTGAACACCGGGGAGCTGTTTTTT. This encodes CASSYWGDLNTGELFF.

CDR3 sequence: CASSFNGETQYF. In DNA, the CDR3 is TGTGCCAGCAGCTTCAATGGGGAGACCCAGTACTTC. The J gene is TRBJ2-5, the V gene TRBV7-7; unclear D gene. V was shortened by 3 bases and J by 5 bases, with 7 bases between the two germline ends. Germline values: CDR1 SSHAT, CDR2 FNYEAQ (reference sequence). This CDR3 is built from 12 residues. The variable domain in full, completed from reference TRBV7-7 and TRBJ2-5, reads GAGVSQSPRYKVTKRGQDVTLRCDPISSHATLYWYQQALGQGPEFLTYFNYEAQPDKSGLPSDRFSAERPEGSISTLTIQRTEQRDSAMYRCASSFNGETQYFGPGTRLLVL.

The CDR3 here is CASSVRTGQGSTEAFF. CDR3 DNA sequence: TGTGCCAGCAGCGTGAGGACAGGGCAGGGGAGCACTGAAGCTTTCTTT. The chain employs TRBV7-9 and TRBJ1-1, with 8 bases that match TRBD1. Germline V gives CDR1 SEHNR, CDR2 FQNEAQ (reference sequence). Trimming removed 5 bases from V and 4 bases from J; junction bases left unmatched: 12. This CDR3 contains 16 residues.

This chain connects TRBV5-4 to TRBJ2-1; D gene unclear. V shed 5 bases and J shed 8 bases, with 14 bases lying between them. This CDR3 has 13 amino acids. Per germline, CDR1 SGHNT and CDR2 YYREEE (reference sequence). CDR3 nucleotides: TGTGCCAGCAGTCCACCGTCCTTCGATGAGCAGTTCTTC. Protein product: CASSPPSFDEQFF.

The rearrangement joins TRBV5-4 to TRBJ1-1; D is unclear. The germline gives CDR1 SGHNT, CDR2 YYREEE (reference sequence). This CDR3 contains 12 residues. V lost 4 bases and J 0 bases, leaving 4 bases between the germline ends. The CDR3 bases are TGTGCCAGCAGCCCCATGAACACTGAAGCTTTCTTT. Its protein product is CASSPMNTEAFF.

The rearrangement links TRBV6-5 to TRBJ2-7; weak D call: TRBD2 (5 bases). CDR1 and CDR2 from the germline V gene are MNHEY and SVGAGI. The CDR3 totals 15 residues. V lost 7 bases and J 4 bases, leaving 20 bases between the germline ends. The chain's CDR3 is CASTIRSELGYEQYF. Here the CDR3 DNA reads TGTGCCAGCACCATACGATCGGAACTAGGTTACGAGCAGTACTTC.

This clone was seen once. CDR3 residues: CASSLHTRWNTEAFF. The CDR3 coding sequence is TGTGCCAGCAGTTTACACACCCGGTGGAACACTGAAGCTTTCTTT. This sequence joins TRBV6-1 and TRBJ1-1; D remains unclear. The CDR3 is 15 amino acids. Per the germline V gene, CDR1 is MNHNS and CDR2 is SASEGT. Trimming shortened V by 5 bases and J by 1 base, and 14 bases separated the two germline ends.

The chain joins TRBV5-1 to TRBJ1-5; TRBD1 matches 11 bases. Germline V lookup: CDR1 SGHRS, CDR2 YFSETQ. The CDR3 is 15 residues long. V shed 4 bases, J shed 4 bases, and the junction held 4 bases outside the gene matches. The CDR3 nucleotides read TGCGCCAGCAGCCCTGGACAGGGGGCGAATCAGCCCCAGCATTTT. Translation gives CASSPGQGANQPQHF. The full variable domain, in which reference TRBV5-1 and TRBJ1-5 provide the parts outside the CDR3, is KAGVTQTPRYLIKTRGQQVTLSCSPISGHRSVSWYQQTPGQGLQFLFEYFSETQRNKGNFPGRFSGRQFSNSRSEMNVSTLELGDSALYLCASSPGQGANQPQHFGDGTRLSIL.

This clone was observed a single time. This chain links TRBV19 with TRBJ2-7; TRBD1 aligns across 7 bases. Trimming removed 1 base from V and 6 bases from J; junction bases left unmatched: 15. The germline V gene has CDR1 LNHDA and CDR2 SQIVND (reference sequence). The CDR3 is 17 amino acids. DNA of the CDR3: TGTGCCAGTAGTATAGGGGGCCCCTCGACAGGGAGCGGCGAGCAGTACTTC. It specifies CASSIGGPSTGSGEQYF.

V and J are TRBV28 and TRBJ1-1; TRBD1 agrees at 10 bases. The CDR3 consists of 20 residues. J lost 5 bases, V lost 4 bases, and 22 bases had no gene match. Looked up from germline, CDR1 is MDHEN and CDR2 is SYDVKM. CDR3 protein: CASSWGFFSRDRGWWTEAFF. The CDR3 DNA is TGTGCCAGCAGTTGGGGGTTCTTCTCCCGGGACAGGGGTTGGTGGACTGAAGCTTTCTTT.

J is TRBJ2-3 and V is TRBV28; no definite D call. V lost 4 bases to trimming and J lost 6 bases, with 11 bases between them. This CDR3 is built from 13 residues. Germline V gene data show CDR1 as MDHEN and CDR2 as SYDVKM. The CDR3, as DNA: TGTGCCAGCAGTTCTGGCGGATCGGATACGCAGTATTTT. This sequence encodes CASSSGGSDTQYF.